These 17 T cell receptor beta chains came from one sample sequenced in a study of cytomegalovirus exposure and HLA in healthy donors. 13 Jbeta primers and 60 Vbeta primers were used for the PCR. Sequencing was performed with immunoSEQ multiplex PCR; in TCRdb, only in-frame clones are kept and a portion is missing. The sample records about 200,000 clones, roughly 80% being singletons. The material sequenced was PBMCs. The receptor set was obtained from a man younger than 45 in good health and CMV-seronegative.

This clone appeared once. The chain is built from TRBV29-1 and TRBJ2-3; D is possibly TRBD2 (5 bases). The V end was cut by 7 bases, the J end by 1 base, with 15 bases between. Germline V gives CDR1 SQVTM, CDR2 ANQGSEA. This CDR3 comprises 14 residues. Here the CDR3 DNA reads TGCAGCGCCCAACACCCAGCGGGCACAGATACGCAGTATTTT. Translation: CSAQHPAGTDTQYF.

The CDR3 DNA is TGTGCCAGCAGAAGAGACAGGGTGAGCACTGAAGCTTTCTTT. Protein: CASRRDRVSTEAFF. The J gene is TRBJ1-1, the V gene TRBV6-1; TRBD1 aligns across 7 bases. CDR3 size: 14 residues. The V gene end was trimmed by 6 bases and the J gene end by 4 bases; junction bases not matched to a gene: 8. Germline CDR1 reads MNHNS; CDR2 reads SASEGT.

The chain recombines TRBV7-2 with TRBJ2-3; D perhaps matches TRBD1 (5 bases). The V end lost 0 bases, the J end lost 1 base, and 5 bases lay between the germline ends. Looked up from germline, CDR1 is SGHTA and CDR2 is FQGNSA. The CDR3 contains 14 residues. The CDR3: CASSLAGRTDTQYF. The CDR3 DNA sequence: TGTGCCAGCAGCTTAGCGGGGCGCACAGATACGCAGTATTTT.

The chain employs TRBV6-6 and TRBJ1-6; perhaps TRBD1 as D (5 bases). V shed 2 bases and J shed 7 bases, with 9 bases lying between them. The CDR3 spans 14 residues. CDR1 MNHNY and CDR2 SVGAGI come from the germline V gene (reference sequence). The CDR3 DNA reads TGTGCCAGCAGTTACAACAGGCCAAATTCACCCCTCCACTTT. Residues: CASSYNRPNSPLHF.

The genes are TRBV7-6 and TRBJ1-2; D possibly corresponds to TRBD1 (6 bases). V dropped 1 base and J dropped 7 bases, with 7 bases sitting between them. This CDR3 is built from 12 residues. CDR1 is SGHVS and CDR2 is FNYEAQ in the germline V gene. The CDR3 protein is CASSLDRAGYTF. CDR3 DNA sequence: TGTGCCAGCAGCTTAGACAGGGCTGGCTACACCTTC.

This clone came up a few times. The V gene is TRBV5-4, the J gene TRBJ2-5; 7 positions agree with TRBD2. The V gene end was trimmed by 3 bases and the J gene end by 5 bases; junction bases not matched to a gene: 10. CDR3 length equals 15 residues. Germline V lookup: CDR1 SGHNT, CDR2 YYREEE (reference sequence). CDR3 protein: CASSSFGRGGETQYF. CDR3 DNA sequence: TGTGCCAGCAGCTCGTTCGGAAGGGGAGGGGAGACCCAGTACTTC. The full variable domain, in which reference TRBV5-4 and TRBJ2-5 provide the parts outside the CDR3, is ETGVTQSPTHLIKTRGQQVTLRCSSQSGHNTVSWYQQALGQGPQFIFQYYREEENGRGNFPPRFSGLQFPNYSSELNVNALELDDSALYLCASSSFGRGGETQYFGPGTRLLVL.

V is TRBV28 and J is TRBJ2-7; D perhaps matches TRBD1 (7 bases). From germline, CDR1 is MDHEN and CDR2 SYDVKM. The CDR3 contains 15 residues. V lost 6 bases, J lost 5 bases, and 20 bases lay in between. CDR3 sequence: CASRPHDREVHEQYF. The DNA for the CDR3 is TGTGCCAGCAGGCCCCACGACAGGGAGGTCCACGAGCAGTACTTC.

The chain carries TRBV2 and TRBJ1-5; no firm D call. CDR1 is SNHLY, CDR2 FYNNEI, per germline. V lost 7 bases and J lost 2, with 12 bases in between. The CDR3 sequence is 14 residues long. The CDR3 here is CASKEGWGNQPQHF. The CDR3 nucleotides are TGTGCCAGCAAGGAGGGCTGGGGCAATCAGCCCCAGCATTTT.

This clone was picked up a small number of times. The chain joins TRBV6-1 to TRBJ1-1, with a weak D call TRBD1 (5 bases). Germline CDR1 reads MNHNS; CDR2 reads SASEGT. The CDR3 is 13 residues long. The V gene lost 8 bases and the J gene lost 0 bases, with 10 bases spanning the gap. The DNA of the CDR3 is TGTGCCAGCGGGAGGGGAATGAACACTGAAGCTTTCTTT. Translation: CASGRGMNTEAFF.

This chain joins TRBV7-9 and TRBJ2-5; D is perhaps TRBD2 (6 bases). In germline, CDR1 is SEHNR, CDR2 FQNEAQ (reference sequence). The germline V and J ends were trimmed by 3 bases and 4 bases, with 12 bases remaining between them. The CDR3 has 14 residues. CDR3 loop: CASSFAGLGETQYF. Written as DNA, the CDR3 is TGTGCCAGCAGCTTCGCGGGACTCGGAGAGACCCAGTACTTC.

Details on this clone: The sample contains more than one DNA sequence encoding this CDR3. This chain joins TRBV15 and TRBJ2-3, with TRBD1 matching over 7 bases. The V segment lost 3 bases and the J segment 2 bases; nucleotides outside the gene matches: 5. The CDR3 length is 15 residues. Germline CDR1 LNHNV, CDR2 YYDKDF (reference sequence). CDR3 protein: CATSRDRGLTDTQYF. The CDR3 DNA sequence: TGTGCCACCAGCAGGGATAGGGGGCTCACAGATACGCAGTATTTT.

The chain recombines TRBV10-2 with TRBJ2-7; TRBD2 matches at 9 bases. Germline CDR1 reads WSHSY; CDR2 reads SAAADI. The trim removed 6 bases at V and 0 bases at J, leaving 3 bases unmatched. The CDR3 covers 14 residues. CDR3 protein: CASSSGGSSYEQYF. The CDR3 DNA is TGCGCCAGCAGCAGCGGGGGGAGCTCCTACGAGCAGTACTTC.

This sequence joins TRBV5-1 and TRBJ2-5; 7 nucleotides agree with TRBD2. The CDR3 has 17 residues. Germline V CDR1 and CDR2: SGHRS, YFSETQ. J was trimmed by 1 base and V by 0 bases; bases with no gene match: 9. The chain's CDR3 is CASSLAGSAGFQETQYF. In DNA form, the CDR3 reads TGCGCCAGCAGCTTGGCCGGGTCAGCGGGGTTCCAAGAGACCCAGTACTTC.

The rearrangement joins TRBV29-1 to TRBJ2-3; 7 bases line up with TRBD2. The CDR3 has 16 amino acids. Germline V CDR1 and CDR2: SQVTM, ANQGSEA. Trimming cost V 6 bases and J 1 base; bases outside gene matches: 13. The CDR3 DNA is TGCAGCGTAGCGGGGTCGGAACCAAAACGCACAGATACGCAGTATTTT. The encoded protein is CSVAGSEPKRTDTQYF.

The CDR3 nucleotides read TGTGCCAGCGTCCTGGGCCGGGAGCAGTACTTC. Residues: CASVLGREQYF. This chain links TRBV6-1 with TRBJ2-7; no definite D call. The V and J ends lost 8 bases and 7 bases respectively, with 12 bases between them. This CDR3 has 11 residues. Looked up from germline, CDR1 is MNHNS and CDR2 is SASEGT.

The chain carries TRBV27 and TRBJ2-2; TRBD1 aligns across 12 bases. Germline loops: CDR1 MNHEY, CDR2 SMNVEV (reference sequence). The CDR3 runs to 17 residues. V was pared by 1 base and J by 7 bases, with 7 bases of the junction left unmatched. CDR3 region: CASSLLRGQGAGGELFF. CDR3 in DNA: TGTGCCAGCAGTTTATTGCGGGGACAGGGGGCCGGCGGGGAGCTGTTTTTT.

The genes are TRBV7-8 and TRBJ2-1; 7 nucleotides align to TRBD1. The V gene end was trimmed by 0 bases and the J gene end by 7 bases; junction bases not matched to a gene: 12. The CDR3 has 17 amino acids. CDR1 is SGHVS, CDR2 FQNEAQ, per germline. The CDR3 region is CASSLARMDRRLNEQFF. The DNA of the CDR3 is TGTGCCAGCAGCTTAGCCCGAATGGACAGGAGACTGAATGAGCAGTTCTTC.